Described below is a single T cell receptor beta chain sequence and its context. The record originates from a study of blood T cells in healthy people across ages. It was with a sample-barcoded 5' primer and a J-beta primer mix that a second PCR of about 6 to 11 cycles was run. Every sample gave at least 3 million paired-end reads containing CDR3. TCRdb analysed the 5' RACE reads with MiXCR anew, one entry per CDR3 protein. The sample has nearly 1 million distinct CDR3 sequences; around 54% are singletons. V was cut by 0 bases and J by 8 bases, with 22 bases left in between. CDR3 length equals 17 residues. Germline-derived CDR1 and CDR2 are PRHDT and FYEKMQ (reference sequence).

Sequencing was done on a sample of blood. The clonotype comes from a woman aged 60-75 years in good health. The chain carries TRBV13 and TRBJ1-2; possible D gene TRBD1, 5 bases. The CDR3 DNA follows: TGTGCCAGCAGCTTAGGGCCGGCTACGGCCTCAAGGGACGGCTACACCTTC. Protein: CASSLGPATASRDGYTF.